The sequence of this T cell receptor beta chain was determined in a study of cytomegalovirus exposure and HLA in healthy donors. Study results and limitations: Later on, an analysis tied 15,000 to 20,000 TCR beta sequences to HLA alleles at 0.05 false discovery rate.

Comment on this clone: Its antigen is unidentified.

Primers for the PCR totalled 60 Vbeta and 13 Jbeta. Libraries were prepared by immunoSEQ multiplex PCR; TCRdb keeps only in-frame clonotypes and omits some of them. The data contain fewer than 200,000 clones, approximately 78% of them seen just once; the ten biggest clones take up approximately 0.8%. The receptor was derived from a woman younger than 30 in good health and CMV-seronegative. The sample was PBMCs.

The CDR3 region has the DNA TGTGCCAGCAGTCTGAGGCGGGACAGCTCCTACGAGCAGTACTTC. As protein: CASSLRRDSSYEQYF. The chain couples TRBV28 to TRBJ2-7; D perhaps matches TRBD1 (7 bases). CDR3 length: 15 amino acids. The ends were cut back, 5 bases at V and 0 bases at J, with 14 bases in the middle. Per germline, CDR1 MDHEN and CDR2 SYDVKM.